This record concerns one T cell receptor beta chain sequence. Its antigen is unknown. Compared with germline, one end of the junction differs, possibly owing to a read error. Cells designated naive CD8 were CD45RO-negative and were positively selected for CCR7, with terminally differentiated effector memory CD45RA+ cells excluded. The data originate from a study of shared clonotypes between healthy human individuals. Germline CDR1 reads SEHNR; CDR2 reads FQNEAQ (reference sequence). CDR3 length: 11 amino acids. Sorted-subset replicate PCRs used around 0.2 ug DNA, approximately 33,000 T cell genomes. Original methodology: ImmunoSEQ only sent back junction sequences with no quality scores, so filtering was done differently. The protocol was immunoSEQ multiplex PCR, while the TCRdb copy is restricted to in-frame clones and leaves out a portion. The V and J calls and clone size were taken over from that table, and D and trimming were inferred from the DNA. The sample records hundreds of thousands of clones, approximately 92% being singletons.

Findings and caveats of the study: It was observed that around 5% of naive CD4 clonotypes were shared across a handful of donors.

The specimen was naive CD8+ T cells sorted from blood. The gene calls are TRBV7-9 and TRBJ2-1; TRBD2 matches at 7 bases. This sequence was found in a man aged 25 to 45 in good health. The CDR3, as DNA: TGCTCGGGGGAGGGCCCCAATGAGCAGTTCTTC. Its protein is CSGEGPNEQFF.